This TCR beta chain originates from a study of OX40 agonist ivuxolimab in advanced cancers. About the research overall: Every 2 weeks, patients got intravenous ivuxolimab at one of six dose levels (0.01-10 mg/kg). Overall study results and limits: Also showing low normalized T-cell clonal expansion were some of the nonresponders. The work left the antigen specificity of expanded peripheral T cells undetermined. CD8+ T cells averaged more expanded clones than CD4+.

The CDR3 covers 15 residues. Germline CDR1 MNHEY, CDR2 SVGAGI. With V trimmed by 0 bases and J by 7 bases, 4 bases remained unmatched. Details on this clone: The antigen remains undetermined.

The repertoire was sequenced with immunoSEQ multiplex PCR; TCRdb's copy has only in-frame clones and lacks some. The repertoire holds about 71,000 clones, with approximately 78% as singletons. The sequences come from CD4+ or CD8+ T cells sorted from blood, collected in a trial of the OX40 agonist ivuxolimab. The genes are TRBV6-5 and TRBJ1-5; 9 positions match TRBD1. This TCR derives from an adult with an advanced solid tumor such as melanoma, head and neck, liver or kidney cancer. The CDR3 DNA reads as TGTGCCAGCAGTTACTCTACAGGGGGCGGACAGCCCCAGCATTTT. Protein: CASSYSTGGGQPQHF.